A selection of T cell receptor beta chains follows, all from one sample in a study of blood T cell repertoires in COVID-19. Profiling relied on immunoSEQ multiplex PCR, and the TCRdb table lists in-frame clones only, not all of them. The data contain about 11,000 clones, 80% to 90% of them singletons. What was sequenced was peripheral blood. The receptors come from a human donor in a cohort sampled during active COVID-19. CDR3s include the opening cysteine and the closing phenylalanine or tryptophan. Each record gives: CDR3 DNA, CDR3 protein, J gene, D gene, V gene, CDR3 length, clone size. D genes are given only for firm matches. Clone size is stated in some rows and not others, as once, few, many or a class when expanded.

CDR3 DNA: TGTGCCAGCTCAGACACCTCTGGGGCCAACGTCCTGACTTTC
CDR3 protein: CASSDTSGANVLTF
J gene: TRBJ2-6
D gene: -
V gene: TRBV18
CDR3 length: 14
clone size: -

CDR3 DNA: TGTGCCAGCAGCGGGGGGACAGTCGCAGGGGCCAACGTCCTGACTTTC
CDR3 protein: CASSGGTVAGANVLTF
J gene: TRBJ2-6
D gene: TRBD1
V gene: TRBV9
CDR3 length: 16
clone size: -

CDR3 DNA: TGTGCCAGCAGCTTGGGGGACAAGGCGGGCAATGAGCAGTTCTTC
CDR3 protein: CASSLGDKAGNEQFF
J gene: TRBJ2-1
D gene: -
V gene: TRBV5-5
CDR3 length: 15
clone size: -

CDR3 DNA: TGTGCCAGCAGTATACAGGGGAGTAACACTGAAGCTTTCTTT
CDR3 protein: CASSIQGSNTEAFF
J gene: TRBJ1-1
D gene: TRBD1
V gene: TRBV7-9
CDR3 length: 14
clone size: -

CDR3 DNA: TGTGCCAGCAGCCTCCAGGGGGAGACCCAGTACTTC
CDR3 protein: CASSLQGETQYF
J gene: TRBJ2-5
D gene: -
V gene: TRBV2
CDR3 length: 12
clone size: -

CDR3 DNA: TGTGCCAGCAGTCTTTCTCAGGGGGCAATCTATGGCTACACCTTC
CDR3 protein: CASSLSQGAIYGYTF
J gene: TRBJ1-2
D gene: TRBD1
V gene: TRBV27
CDR3 length: 15
clone size: -

CDR3 DNA: TGTGCCAGCAGTGAATTTACAACCTATGGCTACACCTTC
CDR3 protein: CASSEFTTYGYTF
J gene: TRBJ1-2
D gene: -
V gene: TRBV6-1
CDR3 length: 13
clone size: -

CDR3 DNA: TGTGCCAGCAGTAACAGGGGACTGTCCACTGAAGCTTTCTTT
CDR3 protein: CASSNRGLSTEAFF
J gene: TRBJ1-1
D gene: TRBD1
V gene: TRBV6-5
CDR3 length: 14
clone size: -

CDR3 DNA: TGTGCCAGCAGTGAAGCAAGAGGGTCCCCCTACGAGCAGTACTTC
CDR3 protein: CASSEARGSPYEQYF
J gene: TRBJ2-7
D gene: -
V gene: TRBV2
CDR3 length: 15
clone size: -

CDR3 DNA: TGTGCCAGCAGCTTAAGCGGCGAAGGGGAGCTGTTTTTT
CDR3 protein: CASSLSGEGELFF
J gene: TRBJ2-2
D gene: -
V gene: TRBV11-3
CDR3 length: 13
clone size: -

CDR3 DNA: TGTGCCAGCAGCCGTGTAGACACTGAAGCTTTCTTT
CDR3 protein: CASSRVDTEAFF
J gene: TRBJ1-1
D gene: -
V gene: TRBV3-1/TRBV3-2
CDR3 length: 12
clone size: -

CDR3 DNA: TGCGCCAGCAGGGCACCGGGACTAGCGGGAGGGCCTGGTAGCACAGATACGCAGTATTTT
CDR3 protein: CASRAPGLAGGPGSTDTQYF
J gene: TRBJ2-3
D gene: TRBD2
V gene: TRBV10-1
CDR3 length: 20
clone size: -

CDR3 DNA: TGCGCCAGCGGACGACTAGCGCTTAACACCGGGGAGCTGTTTTTT
CDR3 protein: CASGRLALNTGELFF
J gene: TRBJ2-2
D gene: TRBD2
V gene: TRBV10-2
CDR3 length: 15
clone size: -

CDR3 DNA: TGTGCCAGCAGCTTATCGATCAGTGATACGCAGTATTTT
CDR3 protein: CASSLSISDTQYF
J gene: TRBJ2-3
D gene: -
V gene: TRBV7-2
CDR3 length: 13
clone size: -

CDR3 DNA: TGTGCCACCAGCAGAGACCGGGGTGCAACTAATGAAAAACTGTTTTTT
CDR3 protein: CATSRDRGATNEKLFF
J gene: TRBJ1-4
D gene: -
V gene: TRBV15
CDR3 length: 16
clone size: -

CDR3 DNA: TGTGCCAGCAGCCAAGATCCCGCAGGGGTTAATTCACCCCTCCACTTT
CDR3 protein: CASSQDPAGVNSPLHF
J gene: TRBJ1-6
D gene: -
V gene: TRBV4-2
CDR3 length: 16
clone size: -

CDR3 DNA: TGTGCCAGCAGTTTATTGGGGGCGACAGACACCGGGGAGCTGTTTTTT
CDR3 protein: CASSLLGATDTGELFF
J gene: TRBJ2-2
D gene: -
V gene: TRBV28
CDR3 length: 16
clone size: -

CDR3 DNA: TGCAGCGTTGTGCCTACGGACAGTAAGAACGAGCAGTACTTC
CDR3 protein: CSVVPTDSKNEQYF
J gene: TRBJ2-7
D gene: -
V gene: TRBV29-1
CDR3 length: 14
clone size: -

CDR3 DNA: TGTGCCAGCAGCTTAGCGTCCCTAGCGCCATCCTACAATGAGCAGTTCTTC
CDR3 protein: CASSLASLAPSYNEQFF
J gene: TRBJ2-1
D gene: -
V gene: TRBV7-8
CDR3 length: 17
clone size: -

CDR3 DNA: TGTGCCAGCAGCCCCGGCGGCTATGGCTACACCTTC
CDR3 protein: CASSPGGYGYTF
J gene: TRBJ1-2
D gene: -
V gene: TRBV7-9
CDR3 length: 12
clone size: -

CDR3 DNA: TGTGCCAGCAGCTTCAGCGGGGAAGAGACCCAGTACTTC
CDR3 protein: CASSFSGEETQYF
J gene: TRBJ2-5
D gene: TRBD2
V gene: TRBV11-2
CDR3 length: 13
clone size: -

CDR3 DNA: TGTGCCAGCAGAATAAGCACAGATACGCAGTATTTT
CDR3 protein: CASRISTDTQYF
J gene: TRBJ2-3
D gene: -
V gene: TRBV27
CDR3 length: 12
clone size: -

CDR3 DNA: TGTGCCAGCAGCCACACAGATACGCAGTATTTT
CDR3 protein: CASSHTDTQYF
J gene: TRBJ2-3
D gene: -
V gene: TRBV27
CDR3 length: 11
clone size: -

CDR3 DNA: TGTGCCAGCAGTTACAGGCTAGCGGATGAGCAGTTCTTC
CDR3 protein: CASSYRLADEQFF
J gene: TRBJ2-1
D gene: TRBD2
V gene: TRBV6-6
CDR3 length: 13
clone size: -

CDR3 DNA: TGTGCCAGCAGCCCCAAGATACAGCATGAGCAGTTCTTC
CDR3 protein: CASSPKIQHEQFF
J gene: TRBJ2-1
D gene: -
V gene: TRBV9
CDR3 length: 13
clone size: once

CDR3 DNA: TGTGCCAGCAGCTTTTACGACGACACCAACACTGAAGCTTTCTTT
CDR3 protein: CASSFYDDTNTEAFF
J gene: TRBJ1-1
D gene: -
V gene: TRBV5-5
CDR3 length: 15
clone size: -

CDR3 DNA: TGTGCCAGCAGTCGGGATTATTATGGCTACACCTTC
CDR3 protein: CASSRDYYGYTF
J gene: TRBJ1-2
D gene: -
V gene: TRBV2
CDR3 length: 12
clone size: -

CDR3 DNA: TGTGCCAGCAGCCCAGGCCGGACAGCCGTCACAGATACGCAGTATTTT
CDR3 protein: CASSPGRTAVTDTQYF
J gene: TRBJ2-3
D gene: -
V gene: TRBV11-1
CDR3 length: 16
clone size: -

CDR3 DNA: TGTGCCAGCAGTCTCCGGGACAGGGATTTGTACGAGCAGTACTTC
CDR3 protein: CASSLRDRDLYEQYF
J gene: TRBJ2-7
D gene: TRBD1
V gene: TRBV6-5
CDR3 length: 15
clone size: -

CDR3 DNA: TGTGCCAGCAGCTTAGTCACAGGGACGGGCAGAAGCACTGAAGCTTTCTTT
CDR3 protein: CASSLVTGTGRSTEAFF
J gene: TRBJ1-1
D gene: -
V gene: TRBV7-9
CDR3 length: 17
clone size: -

CDR3 DNA: TGTGCCAGCAGGTCCAGGACAGTTGGAAAAGAGACCCAGTACTTC
CDR3 protein: CASRSRTVGKETQYF
J gene: TRBJ2-5
D gene: -
V gene: TRBV6-5
CDR3 length: 15
clone size: once

CDR3 DNA: TGCAGTGCTAGTTGGCTAGCGGACTCCTACGAGCAGTACTTC
CDR3 protein: CSASWLADSYEQYF
J gene: TRBJ2-7
D gene: TRBD2
V gene: TRBV20-1
CDR3 length: 14
clone size: -

CDR3 DNA: TGTGCCAGCAGCTGGGGGGATGCAGCCTCACCCCTCCACTTT
CDR3 protein: CASSWGDAASPLHF
J gene: TRBJ1-6
D gene: -
V gene: TRBV9
CDR3 length: 14
clone size: -

CDR3 DNA: TGTGCCAGCCTAGCTAACTATGGCTACACCTTC
CDR3 protein: CASLANYGYTF
J gene: TRBJ1-2
D gene: -
V gene: TRBV28
CDR3 length: 11
clone size: -

CDR3 DNA: TGTGCCAGCAGCCCCCCCAGCGGGAGGGCAGAGGCCTACGAGCAGTACTTC
CDR3 protein: CASSPPSGRAEAYEQYF
J gene: TRBJ2-7
D gene: TRBD2
V gene: TRBV13
CDR3 length: 17
clone size: few